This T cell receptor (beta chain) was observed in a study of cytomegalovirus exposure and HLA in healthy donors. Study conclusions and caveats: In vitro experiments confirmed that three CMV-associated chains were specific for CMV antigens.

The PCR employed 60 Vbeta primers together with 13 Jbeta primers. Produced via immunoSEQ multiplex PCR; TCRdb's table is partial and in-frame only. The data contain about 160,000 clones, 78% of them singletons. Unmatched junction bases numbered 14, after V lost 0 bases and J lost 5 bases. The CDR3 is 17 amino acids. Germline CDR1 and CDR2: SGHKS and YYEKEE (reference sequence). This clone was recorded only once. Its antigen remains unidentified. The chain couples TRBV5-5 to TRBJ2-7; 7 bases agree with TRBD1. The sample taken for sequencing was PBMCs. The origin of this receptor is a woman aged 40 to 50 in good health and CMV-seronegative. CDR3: CASSLEGALGLNHEQYF. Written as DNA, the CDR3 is TGTGCCAGCAGCTTGGAGGGGGCCCTTGGATTGAACCACGAGCAGTACTTC. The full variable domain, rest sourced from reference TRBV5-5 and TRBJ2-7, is DAGVTQSPTHLIKTRGQQVTLRCSPISGHKSVSWYQQVLGQGPQFIFQYYEKEERGRGNFPDRFSARQFPNYSSELNVNALLLGDSALYLCASSLEGALGLNHEQYFGPGTRLTVT.